This TCR beta chain came from a study of T-cell reconstitution after alpha-beta-depleted transplantation in children. Broader study findings: T-cell counts and diversity were attributed mostly to newly produced T cells one year after transplant.

This clonotype was detected only a few times. Antigen unknown. Researchers prepared the TCRbeta library using unique molecular identifiers, the study reports. Via MiXCR, TCRdb re-called the PCR reads, giving one row per CDR3 protein. The sample has around 250,000 distinct CDR3 sequences, about 23% seen once. Germline values: CDR1 MNHEY, CDR2 SVGAGI. The trim removed 2 bases at V and 0 bases at J, leaving 8 bases unmatched. The CDR3 totals 18 residues. The sequenced sample was PBMCs, obtained before TCRalphabeta/CD19-depleted stem cell transplant. The sequence derives from a girl aged 2-10 years with Fanconi anemia, due to receive a stem cell transplant. V usage is TRBV6-5 and J usage is TRBJ2-1, with 9 bases lining up with TRBD1. In DNA, the CDR3 is TGTGCCAGCAGTTACCACAGGGGGCAAGGTAGCTCCTACAATGAGCAGTTCTTC. It translates to CASSYHRGQGSSYNEQFF.